The entry below describes one T cell receptor beta chain. These data originate in a study of blood T cell repertoires in COVID-19. The repertoire was sequenced with immunoSEQ multiplex PCR; TCRdb's copy has only in-frame clones and lacks some. The repertoire includes 220,000 or so clones, about 80% of them detected once, and approximately 1.2% sits in the top ten. J lost 4 bases, V lost 2 bases, and 10 bases had no gene match. Per germline, CDR1 SEHNR and CDR2 FQNEAQ (reference sequence). The CDR3 loop spans 18 amino acids. The clonotype comes from a woman in her 40s with acute COVID-19. The specimen was PBMCs or T cells enriched from blood (not recorded which). This rearrangement joins TRBV7-9 to TRBJ1-3; the match to TRBD1 covers 11 bases. As DNA, the CDR3 is TGTGCCAGCAGCTTAACCTTAGGCCGGACAGGGGGCGGAAACACCATATATTTT. The encoded protein is CASSLTLGRTGGGNTIYF.